This T cell receptor (beta chain) stems from a study of OX40 agonist ivuxolimab in advanced cancers. Here immunoSEQ multiplex PCR was the method, and the copy in TCRdb shows in-frame clones only, minus some. The sample includes about 58,000 clones, approximately 75% of them seen just once. V shed 5 bases and J shed 5 bases, with 15 bases lying between them. From germline, CDR1 is WNHNN and CDR2 SYGVQD (reference sequence). The CDR3 length is 14 residues. This clonotype was sampled from an adult with an advanced solid tumor such as melanoma, head and neck, liver or kidney cancer. The V call is TRBV10-1, the J call TRBJ1-1, with D possibly TRBD1 on 6 matching bases. Here the sequenced sample was CD4+ or CD8+ T cells sorted from blood, taken in a trial of the OX40 agonist ivuxolimab. CDR3 loop: CASSPRGGSTEAFF. CDR3 sequence (DNA): TGCGCCAGCAGTCCTCGAGGGGGATCAACTGAAGCTTTCTTT.